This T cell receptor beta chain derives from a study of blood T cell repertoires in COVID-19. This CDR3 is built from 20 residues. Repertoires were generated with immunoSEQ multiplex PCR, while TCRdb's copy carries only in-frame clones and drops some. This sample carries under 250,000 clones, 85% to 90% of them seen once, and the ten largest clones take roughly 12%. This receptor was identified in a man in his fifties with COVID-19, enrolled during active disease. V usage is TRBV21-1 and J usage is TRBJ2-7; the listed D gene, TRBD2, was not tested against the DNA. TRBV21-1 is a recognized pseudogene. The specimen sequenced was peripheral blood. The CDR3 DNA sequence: TGTGCCAGCAGCAAAGAAAACAGAGGGCTAGCGGGAGGCTTCACCTACGAGCAGTACTTC. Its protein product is CASSKENRGLAGGFTYEQYF.